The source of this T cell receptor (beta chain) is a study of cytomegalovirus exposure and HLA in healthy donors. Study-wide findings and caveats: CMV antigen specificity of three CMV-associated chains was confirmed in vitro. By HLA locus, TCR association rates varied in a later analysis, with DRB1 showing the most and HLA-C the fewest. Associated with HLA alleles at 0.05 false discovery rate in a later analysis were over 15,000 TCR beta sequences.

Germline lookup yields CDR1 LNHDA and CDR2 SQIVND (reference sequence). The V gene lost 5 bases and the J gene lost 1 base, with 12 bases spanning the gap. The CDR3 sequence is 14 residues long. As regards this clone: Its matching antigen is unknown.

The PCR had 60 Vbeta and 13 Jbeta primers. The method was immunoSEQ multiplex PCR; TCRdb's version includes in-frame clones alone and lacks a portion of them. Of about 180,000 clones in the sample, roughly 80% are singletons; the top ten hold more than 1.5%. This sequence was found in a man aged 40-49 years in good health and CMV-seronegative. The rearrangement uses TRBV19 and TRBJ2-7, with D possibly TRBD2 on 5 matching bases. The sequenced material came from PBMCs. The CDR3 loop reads CASSAIRGSYEQYF. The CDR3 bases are TGTGCCAGTAGTGCCATCCGGGGATCCTACGAGCAGTACTTC.